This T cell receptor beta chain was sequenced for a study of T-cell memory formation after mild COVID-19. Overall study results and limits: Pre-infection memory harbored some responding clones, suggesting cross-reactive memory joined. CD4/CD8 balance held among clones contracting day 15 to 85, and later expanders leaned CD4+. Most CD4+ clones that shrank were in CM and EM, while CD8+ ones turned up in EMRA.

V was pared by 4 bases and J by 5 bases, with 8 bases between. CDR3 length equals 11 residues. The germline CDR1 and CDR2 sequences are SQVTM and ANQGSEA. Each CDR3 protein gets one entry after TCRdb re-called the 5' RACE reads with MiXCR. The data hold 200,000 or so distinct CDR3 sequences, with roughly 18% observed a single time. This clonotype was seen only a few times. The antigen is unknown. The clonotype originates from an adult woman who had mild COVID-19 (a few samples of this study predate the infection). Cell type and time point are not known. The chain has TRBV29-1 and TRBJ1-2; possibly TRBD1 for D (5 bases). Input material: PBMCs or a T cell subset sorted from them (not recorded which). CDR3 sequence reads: CSVAGTYGYTF. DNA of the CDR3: TGCAGCGTTGCAGGGACTTATGGCTACACCTTC.